The clone carrying this T cell receptor (beta chain) was recorded a few times. Its antigen remains unidentified. This entry comes from a study of beta chain features in type 1 diabetes. This CDR3 contains 14 residues. V was cut by 0 bases and J by 3 bases, with 10 bases left in between. Germline V CDR1 and CDR2: SGHNT, YYREEE (reference sequence). Isolated RNA was reverse transcribed in full, so expressed TCRB transcripts were sequenced. TCRdb's table, derived via immunoSEQ multiplex PCR, lists solely in-frame clones and lacks some. This table holds roughly 300,000 clones, less than 10% found once. Study results and limitations: In the patient group, naive, central memory and Treg TCRB repertoires seemed more alike than in the healthy donor group. Sequencing from cDNA could over-represent high-TCR-expressing cells.

The sequenced sample was central memory CD4+ T cells from blood. This TCR came from a woman younger than 35 in good health. The chain combines TRBV5-4 with TRBJ2-7; tentative D call: TRBD1 (7 bases). In DNA form, the CDR3 reads TGTGCCAGCAGCTTGGCAGGGGGGAACTACGAGCAGTACTTC. It is translated as CASSLAGGNYEQYF. Full variable domain (remainder filled in from reference TRBV5-4 and TRBJ2-7): ETGVTQSPTHLIKTRGQQVTLRCSSQSGHNTVSWYQQALGQGPQFIFQYYREEENGRGNFPPRFSGLQFPNYSSELNVNALELDDSALYLCASSLAGGNYEQYFGPGTRLTVT.